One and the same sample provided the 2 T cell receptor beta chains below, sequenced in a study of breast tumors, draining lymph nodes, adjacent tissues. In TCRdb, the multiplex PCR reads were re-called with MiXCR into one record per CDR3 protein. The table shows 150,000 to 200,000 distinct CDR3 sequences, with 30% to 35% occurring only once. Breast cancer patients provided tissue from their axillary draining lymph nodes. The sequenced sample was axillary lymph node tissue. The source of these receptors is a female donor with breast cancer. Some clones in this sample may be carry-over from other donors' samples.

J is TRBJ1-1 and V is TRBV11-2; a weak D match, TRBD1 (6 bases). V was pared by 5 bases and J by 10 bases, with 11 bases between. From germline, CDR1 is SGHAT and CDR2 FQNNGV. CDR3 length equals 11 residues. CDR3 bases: TGTGCCAGCAGCCCCGGGACATTAGCTTTCTTT. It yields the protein CASSPGTLAFF.

The CDR3 DNA follows: TGTGCCAGCACCCCCCCGGAGGGGATCGAGACCCAGTACTTC. This gives the protein CASTPPEGIETQYF. The chain recombines TRBV6-5 with TRBJ2-5; D is perhaps TRBD2 (6 bases). Per the germline V gene, CDR1 is MNHEY and CDR2 is SVGAGI. The CDR3 contains 14 residues. The germline V and J ends were trimmed by 7 bases and 5 bases, with 17 bases remaining between them.